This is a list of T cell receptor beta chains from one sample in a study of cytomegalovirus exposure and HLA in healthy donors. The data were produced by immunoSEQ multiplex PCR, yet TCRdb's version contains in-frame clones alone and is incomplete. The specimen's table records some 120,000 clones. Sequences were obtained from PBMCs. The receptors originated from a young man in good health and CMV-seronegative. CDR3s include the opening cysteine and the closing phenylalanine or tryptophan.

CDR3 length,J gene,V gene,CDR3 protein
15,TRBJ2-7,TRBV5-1,CASSLGGTGRNEQYF
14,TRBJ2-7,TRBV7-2,CASSWDRLTYEQYF
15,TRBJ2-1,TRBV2,CASITISGGANEQFF
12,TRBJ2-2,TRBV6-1,CASKVGAGELFF
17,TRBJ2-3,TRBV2,CASSLTSGRALTDTQYF
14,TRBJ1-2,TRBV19,CASRREGQGGGYTF
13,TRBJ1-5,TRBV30,CAWSDGVLKPQHF
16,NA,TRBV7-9,CASSLVGQGAKNEQYF
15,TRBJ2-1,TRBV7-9,CASSFTGVGRNEQFF
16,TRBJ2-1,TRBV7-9,CASILTRDRGHNEQFF
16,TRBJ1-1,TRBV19,CASRPPGGYMNTEAFF
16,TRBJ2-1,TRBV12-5,CASGSSRGGRANEQFF
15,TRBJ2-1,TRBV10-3,CAIQLGASSYNEQFF
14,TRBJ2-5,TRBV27,CATKTRGRGETQYF
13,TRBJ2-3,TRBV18,CASSPGLGDTQYF
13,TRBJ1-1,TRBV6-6,CASSYYTNTEAFF
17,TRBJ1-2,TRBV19,CASSTHWTGVGKYGYTF
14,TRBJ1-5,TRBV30,CAWSQGMGNQPQHF
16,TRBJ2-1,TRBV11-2,CASSFGQVSSYNEQFF
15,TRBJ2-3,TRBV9,CASSEKAGGPDTQYF
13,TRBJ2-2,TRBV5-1,CASSFGSTGELFF
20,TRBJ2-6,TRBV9,CASSVEGTSGLFSGANVLTF
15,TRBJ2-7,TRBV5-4,CASSSDRGRAYEQYF
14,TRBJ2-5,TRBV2,CASSPVVKFETQYF
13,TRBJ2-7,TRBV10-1,CASSRGQYYEQYF
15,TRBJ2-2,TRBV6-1,CASSVSGRSTGELFF
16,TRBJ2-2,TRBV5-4,CASSLLGQGYTGELFF
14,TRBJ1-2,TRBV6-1,CASTRDREFKGYTF
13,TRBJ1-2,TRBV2,CASSVMAGNGYTF
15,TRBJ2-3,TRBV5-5,CASSLSVVRTDTQYF
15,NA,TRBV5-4,CASSAIAGLGSEQYF
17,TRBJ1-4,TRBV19,CASSMKGAGAINEKLFF
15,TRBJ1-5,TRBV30,CAWRRTSSVNQPQHF
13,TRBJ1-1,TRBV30,CAWSVSGGAEAFF
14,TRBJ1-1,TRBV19,CASRPWQENTEAFF
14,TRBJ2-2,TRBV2,CASSVWGQAGELFF
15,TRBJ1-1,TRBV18,CASSPGQGANTEAFF
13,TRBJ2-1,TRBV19,CASRTSGRNEQFF
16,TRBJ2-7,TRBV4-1,CASSQDPGGVYYEQYF
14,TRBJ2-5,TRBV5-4,CASSLRTRTETQYF
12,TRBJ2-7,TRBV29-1,CSAAQGPDEQYF
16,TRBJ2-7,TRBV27,CASSLFLTGPQGEQYF
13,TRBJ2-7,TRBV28,CASTDSLSYEQYF
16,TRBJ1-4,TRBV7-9,CASSLILGQGREKLFF
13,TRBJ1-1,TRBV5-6,CASSGREYTEAFF
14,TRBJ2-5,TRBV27,CASSLDRGEETQYF
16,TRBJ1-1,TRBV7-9,CASSPKIGGLNTEAFF
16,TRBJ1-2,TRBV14,CASSQGGGATNYGYTF